This TCR beta chain was identified during a study of human CD8 memory T cell subsets (dated by TCRdb to the early 2020s). Background on the whole study: The clonal relationships among stem-like (TSTEM), progenitor exhausted-like (TPEX) and effector memory CD8+ T cell subsets were assessed by comparing the TCRbeta repertoires of these subsets. More than 5 donors each provided TSTEM, TPEX and effector memory subsets, from which TCRbeta repertoires were obtained.

Density gradient separation was used to isolate peripheral blood mononuclear cells from healthy donor buffy coats. In the study, negative magnetic separation with EasySep or MojoSort CD8+ T cell isolation kits was used to enrich total CD8+ T cells. For each subset, total RNA was extracted using an RNeasy Mini Kit from duplicate vials of some 160,000 sorted CD8+ T cells. The PBMCs were used fresh or after being cryopreserved in fetal bovine serum with roughly 10% DMSO. CD8+ T cell subsets were sorted to purity by fluorescence-activated cell sorting on a FACSAria III. As for this clonotype: No cognate antigen has been identified for it.

The study at large found these results: Although both stem-like subsets shared clonotypes with effector memory cells, the overlap between TSTEM and TPEX repertoires was minimal, suggesting distinct antigen spectra for the TSTEM and TPEX subsets. Only TCRbeta chains were sequenced, and the repertoire comparisons were based on roughly six donors and tested using paired t-tests with Bonferroni correction. Normalized Shannon-Wiener diversity was similarly high in the TSTEM and TPEX subsets, while the effector memory subsets were comparatively less diverse. Based on Chao1 estimates, TSTEM subsets appeared to have greater repertoire diversity than TPEX subsets, which could potentially reflect a broader range of specificities.

The sequencing machine was a NextSeq 550. A Human TCR Profiling Kit was used to prepare UMI-labeled 5' RACE TCRbeta libraries. Every TCRbeta library was prepared in parallel, with the same number of PCR cycles used for all of the libraries. From the authors' description of their analysis: Between 3,000 and 18,000 functional CDR3beta clonotypes were contained in each TCRbeta library. MIGEC 1.2.9 handled UMI extraction and consensus assembly, with a minimum of three reads required per UMI. In-frame CDR3beta repertoires were extracted with MiXCR 3.0.3. Each sample was downsampled to 42,000 randomly selected UMIs before diversity metrics were computed in VDJtools 1.2.1. For each sample pair, the repertoire overlap metrics D, R and F2 were calculated in VDJtools using the top 3,000 clones. Reads reprocessed by TCRdb are summarized as one entry per CDR3 protein sequence, and DNA is absent. TCRdb's processing, not the authors', yielded these V and J calls. This sample's clone table shows over 3,500 distinct CDR3 sequences. Approximately 32% of the sample is taken by the ten largest.

The sequenced sample was CD8+ effector memory T cells (TEM) sorted from PBMCs. The sample's cell subset or site, from its label and the paper: effector memory CD8 T cells, CCR7- CD45RO+ CD95+. The TCR originated in a human donor in good health.

The CDR3 reads CASSGARDGGEPQHF. The rearrangement joined TRBV6-2 or TRBV6-3 to TRBJ1-5; the TCRdb D gene call, TRBD1, has no DNA to confirm it. Per the germline V gene, MNHEY is the CDR1 and SVGEGT is the CDR2. From the cysteine through the phenylalanine, the CDR3 covers 15 amino acids. A DNA sequence was not provided.